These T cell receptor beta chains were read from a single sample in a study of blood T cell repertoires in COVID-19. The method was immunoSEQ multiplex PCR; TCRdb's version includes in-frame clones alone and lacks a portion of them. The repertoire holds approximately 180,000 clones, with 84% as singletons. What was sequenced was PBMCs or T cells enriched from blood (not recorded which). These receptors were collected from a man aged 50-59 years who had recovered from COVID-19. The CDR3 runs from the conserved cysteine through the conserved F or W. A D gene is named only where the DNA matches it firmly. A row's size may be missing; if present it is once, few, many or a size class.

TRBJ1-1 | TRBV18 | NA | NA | CASSPDTNTEAFF | TGTGCCAGCTCACCAGACACAAACACTGAAGCTTTCTTT
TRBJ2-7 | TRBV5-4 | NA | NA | CASSLGQETYEQYF | TGTGCCAGCAGCTTGGGACAGGAAACCTACGAGCAGTACTTC
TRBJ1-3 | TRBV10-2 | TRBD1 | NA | CASRTGTGNGNTIYF | TGCGCCAGCAGAACCGGGACAGGGAACGGAAACACCATATATTTT
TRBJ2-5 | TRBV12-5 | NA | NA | CASGLGTVQETQYF | TGTGCTAGTGGTTTGGGGACAGTTCAAGAGACCCAGTACTTC
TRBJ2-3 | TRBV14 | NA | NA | CASSPLKKGGTDTQYF | TGTGCCAGCAGCCCACTAAAGAAGGGGGGCACAGATACGCAGTATTTT
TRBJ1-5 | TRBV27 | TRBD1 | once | CASSEQGNAPQHF | TGTGCCAGCAGTGAACAGGGGAATGCGCCCCAGCATTTT
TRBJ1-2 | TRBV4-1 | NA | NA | CASSQGGTQYGYTF | TGCGCCAGCAGCCAAGGCGGGACTCAGTATGGCTACACCTTC
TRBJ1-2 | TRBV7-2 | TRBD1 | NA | CASSSRTGTGTANYGYTF | TGTGCCAGCAGCTCCCGGACCGGGACAGGGACGGCTAACTATGGCTACACCTTC
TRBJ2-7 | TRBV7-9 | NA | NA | CASSPQAAYEQYF | TGTGCCAGCAGCCCACAGGCGGCCTACGAGCAGTACTTC
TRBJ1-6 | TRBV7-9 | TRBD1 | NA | CASSLEQGVGSPLHF | TGTGCCAGCAGCTTAGAACAGGGGGTGGGATCACCCCTCCACTTT
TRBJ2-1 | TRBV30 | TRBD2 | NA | CAWSGLAGSSYNEQFF | TGTGCCTGGAGTGGGCTAGCGGGGAGCTCCTACAATGAGCAGTTCTTC
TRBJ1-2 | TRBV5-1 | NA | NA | CASSLRGGMEGYTF | TGCGCCAGCAGCCTACGCGGGGGTATGGAGGGCTACACCTTC